This T cell receptor (beta chain) emerged from a study of regulatory T cells in long-lasting Graves disease. The CDR3 runs to 11 residues. Trimming took 4 bases from V and 7 from J, leaving 10 bases between them. The germline CDR1 and CDR2 sequences are DFQATT and SNEGSKA (reference sequence). Assembly of TCR beta libraries relied on iRepertoire HTBI primers together with Arm-PCR of CDR3 regions. MiXCR, applied by TCRdb to the multiplex PCR reads, yields one record per CDR3 protein. The data hold fewer than 450,000 distinct CDR3 sequences, with around 21% observed a single time. The time point was: persistent/refractory GD, antithyroid drugs over 5 years with positive TRAb. PBMC RNA served as the TCR library source.

The input for sequencing was peripheral blood mononuclear cells (PBMCs), taken when the disease was refractory, from a patient treated with antithyroid drugs. This sequence joins TRBV20-1 and TRBJ2-5; D unresolved. This sequence was found in a female donor with Graves disease. CDR3 in amino acids: CSATPDGTQYF. DNA for the CDR3: TGCAGTGCTACCCCCGACGGGACCCAGTACTTC.